A few counts support the clone carrying this T cell receptor (beta chain). Germline V CDR1 and CDR2: SGHDT, YYEEEE. V lost 4 bases, J lost 2 bases, and 17 bases lay in between. The CDR3 totals 16 residues. The record originates from a study of CD8+ T cells in alopecia areata. Study as a whole: Tofacitinib dosing lasted 6 to 18 months, which was then followed by 6 months off drug. Severity of treated patients was scored by affected scalp percentage.

The treatment: oral pan-JAK inhibitor, 5-10 mg twice daily. Extraction and reverse transcription of RNA yielded cDNA as the sequencing template. Sequencing was performed with immunoSEQ multiplex PCR; in TCRdb, only in-frame clones are kept and a portion is missing. The data show around 210,000 clones, 50% to 75% seen once. The input for sequencing was CD4+ T cells sorted from blood, taken at week 4, from a patient treated with tofacitinib. The chain has TRBV5-6 and TRBJ2-3; D is unclear. The TCR sequence derives from a human donor with alopecia areata. The CDR3 loop reads CASSPPLARYTDTQYF. The CDR3 nucleotides are TGTGCCAGCAGCCCACCTTTGGCTAGGTACACAGATACGCAGTATTTT.